This record covers a single T cell receptor beta chain. Antigen specificity is unknown. This entry comes from a study of type 1 and type 2 diabetes patients. Study as a whole: Participants included type 1 and type 2 diabetes patients plus nondiabetic controls.

The PCR template was genomic DNA. Amplification of the beta chain CDR3 used 30 forward and 13 reverse multiplex primers. TCRdb reprocessed the multiplex PCR reads with MiXCR, giving one entry per CDR3 protein. The profile shows approximately 260,000 distinct CDR3 sequences, roughly 48% of them singletons. Study-level findings and limits: Some expanded clones seen only in T1D might occur in additional T2D or control samples.

The CDR3 is 17 amino acids. The germline gives CDR1 SGDLS, CDR2 YYNGEE. Trimming left V 2 bases short and J 0 bases short, with 12 bases between. Diabetic patients met standard criteria for type 1 or type 2 diabetes. The sequencing sample was made of peripheral blood mononuclear cells (PBMCs). The rearrangement uses TRBV9 and TRBJ2-6, with D perhaps TRBD1 (6 bases). This sequence was found in a man aged 18-30 years with type 2 diabetes. CDR3 sequence reads: CASSVPGHFSGANVLTF. The CDR3 DNA reads TGTGCCAGCAGCGTCCCGGGACACTTCTCTGGGGCCAACGTCCTGACTTTC.